This entry features one TCR beta chain sequence. This specimen belongs to a study of blood T cell repertoires in COVID-19. Adults between about 18 and 89 years of age took part from 20 to 25 US areas. Participants had their cohort set by participant-reported clinical history. Per the germline V gene, CDR1 is MNHEY and CDR2 is SVGAGI. This CDR3 comprises 15 residues. Trimming took 4 bases from V and 8 from J; bases not matched to a gene: 11. Source study methods: The authors estimated nucleated cell counts from reference gene primer amplification. The repertoire was sequenced with immunoSEQ multiplex PCR; TCRdb's copy has only in-frame clones and lacks some. Clone size and V and J calls were adopted from that table, with D and trimming inferred from the DNA. The data hold 130,000 to 150,000 clones, with 84% observed a single time.

The source material was PBMCs or T cells enriched from blood (not recorded which). The clonotype comes from a woman aged 50 to 65 who had been exposed to COVID-19. The rearrangement joins TRBV6-5 to TRBJ2-4, with 7 bases identical to TRBD1. The CDR3 reads CASSFAPGTADIQYF. The CDR3 DNA sequence: TGTGCCAGCAGTTTCGCCCCCGGGACAGCCGACATTCAGTACTTC.